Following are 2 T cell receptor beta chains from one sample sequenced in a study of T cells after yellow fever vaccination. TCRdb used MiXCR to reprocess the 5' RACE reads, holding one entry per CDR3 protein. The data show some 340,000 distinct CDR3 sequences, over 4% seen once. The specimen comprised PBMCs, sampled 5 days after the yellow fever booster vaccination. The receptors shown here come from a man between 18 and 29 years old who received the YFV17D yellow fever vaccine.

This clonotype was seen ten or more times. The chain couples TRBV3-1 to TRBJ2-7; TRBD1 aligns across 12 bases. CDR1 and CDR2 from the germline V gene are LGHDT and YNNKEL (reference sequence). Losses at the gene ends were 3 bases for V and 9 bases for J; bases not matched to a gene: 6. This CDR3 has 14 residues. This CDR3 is CASSQTGTGGGQYF. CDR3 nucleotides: TGTGCCAGCAGCCAGACCGGGACAGGGGGCGGGCAGTACTTC.

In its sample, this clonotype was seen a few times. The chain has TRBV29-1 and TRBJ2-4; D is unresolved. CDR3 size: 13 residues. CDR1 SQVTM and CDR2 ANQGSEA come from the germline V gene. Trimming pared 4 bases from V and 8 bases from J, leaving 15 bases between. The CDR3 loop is CSVVGLSPHIQYF. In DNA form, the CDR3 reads TGCAGCGTTGTCGGTCTATCGCCGCACATTCAGTACTTC.